The 30 T cell receptor beta chains given below trace back to one sample, sequenced in a study of cytomegalovirus exposure and HLA in healthy donors. Primers for the PCR totalled 60 Vbeta and 13 Jbeta. The repertoire was sequenced with immunoSEQ multiplex PCR; TCRdb's copy has only in-frame clones and lacks some. The table shows under 200,000 clones, with roughly 80% occurring only once. The sequencing input was PBMCs. These receptors originate from a middle-aged woman in good health and CMV-seropositive.

The rearrangement links TRBV7-2 to TRBJ2-3; no definite D call. From germline, CDR1 is SGHTA and CDR2 FQGNSA. V was clipped by 2 bases and J by 2 bases, with 5 bases between them. This CDR3 comprises 13 residues. The CDR3 region is CASSLSHTDTQYF. CDR3 nucleotide sequence: TGTGCCAGCAGCTTATCACACACAGATACGCAGTATTTT. Full variable domain (rest looked up from reference TRBV7-2 and TRBJ2-3): GAGVSQSPSNKVTEKGKDVELRCDPISGHTALYWYRQSLGQGLEFLIYFQGNSAPDKSGLPSDRFSAERTGGSVSTLTIQRTQQEDSAVYLCASSLSHTDTQYFGPGTRLTVL.

The CDR3 nucleotides are TGTGCCAGCAGTTTCAGGACAGTTCTGGCCCTCCACTTT. It is translated as CASSFRTVLALHF. This chain joins TRBV28 and TRBJ1-6, with a tentative D call TRBD1 (6 bases). There are 13 residues in the CDR3. Trimming removed 3 bases from V and 14 bases from J, with 14 bases in between. CDR1 and CDR2 from the germline V gene are MDHEN and SYDVKM.

The chain uses TRBV19 and TRBJ2-6; 10 bases fit TRBD2. The junction had 0 bases not matched to a gene; V was cut back by 2 bases and J by 2 bases. The CDR3 covers 16 residues. CDR1 and CDR2 from the germline V gene are LNHDA and SQIVND (reference sequence). The CDR3 here is CASSISGRAGANVLTF. In DNA, the CDR3 is TGTGCCAGTAGTATAAGCGGGAGGGCTGGGGCCAACGTCCTGACTTTC.

V gene TRBV19 combines with J gene TRBJ2-6, with TRBD2 matching 9 bases. The germline V gene encodes CDR1 LNHDA and CDR2 SQIVND (reference sequence). CDR3 length: 17 residues. V lost 1 base, J lost 5 bases, and 6 bases stayed unmatched. CDR3 amino acids: CASSIGGGGGRANVLTF. CDR3 DNA sequence: TGTGCCAGTAGTATAGGCGGCGGGGGGGGCAGGGCCAACGTCCTGACTTTC. The full variable domain, with the rest looked up from reference TRBV19 and TRBJ2-6, is DGGITQSPKYLFRKEGQNVTLSCEQNLNHDAMYWYRQDPGQGLRLIYYSQIVNDFQKGDIAEGYSVSREKKESFPLTVTSAQKNPTAFYLCASSIGGGGGRANVLTFGAGSRLTVL.

The V and J genes are TRBV9 and TRBJ2-1; 11 bases fit TRBD2. The CDR3 contains 17 residues. Germline CDR1 reads SGDLS; CDR2 reads YYNGEE. The J segment lost 1 base and the V segment lost 2 bases, leaving 5 bases of the junction unmatched. In nucleotides, the CDR3 is TGTGCCAGCAGCGTCCTGACTAGCGGGATGTCCTACAATGAGCAGTTCTTC. It yields the protein CASSVLTSGMSYNEQFF.

V gene TRBV11-1 combines with J gene TRBJ2-7; 10 bases align to TRBD2. The CDR3 has 15 residues. Trimming at V came to 5 bases and at J to 4 bases, leaving 8 bases not matched to a gene. The germline V gene encodes CDR1 SGHAT and CDR2 FQDESV (reference sequence). The CDR3 DNA follows: TGTGCCAGCAGCCAAGGACTAGCGGAGGGATACGAGCAGTACTTC. This translates into CASSQGLAEGYEQYF.

The rearrangement joins TRBV9 to TRBJ2-7; 9 bases fit TRBD1. Germline V gives CDR1 SGDLS, CDR2 YYNGEE. This CDR3 spans 15 amino acids. Trimming removed 3 bases from V and 1 base from J; junction bases left unmatched: 5. CDR3 DNA sequence: TGTGCCAGCAGCGACGGGACAGGGAATTCCTACGAGCAGTACTTC. Its translation: CASSDGTGNSYEQYF.

V is TRBV18 and J is TRBJ2-2, with TRBD1 matching over 8 bases. The V segment lost 3 bases and the J segment 4 bases; nucleotides outside the gene matches: 7. The CDR3 is 16 amino acids. Germline assignment: CDR1 KGHSH and CDR2 LQKENI. This CDR3 reads CASSPGRQGITGELFF. The CDR3 nucleotides read TGTGCCAGCTCACCGGGCCGACAGGGGATCACCGGGGAGCTGTTTTTT.

The CDR3 is CASSSLLGAPHNEQFF. CDR3 DNA sequence: TGCGCCAGCAGCTCCCTCCTAGGTGCACCTCACAATGAGCAGTTCTTC. V usage is TRBV5-1 and J usage is TRBJ2-1; D is unresolved. V lost 3 bases to trimming and J lost 5 bases, with 18 bases between them. Germline V CDR1 and CDR2: SGHRS, YFSETQ. The CDR3 extends over 16 amino acids.

The chain carries TRBV18 and TRBJ1-1; 9 positions match TRBD1. The CDR3 length is 16 residues. V lost 3 bases to trimming and J lost 0 bases; unmatched junction nucleotides: 5. Germline V lookup: CDR1 KGHSH, CDR2 LQKENI. The CDR3 DNA reads TGTGCCAGCTCACCCCGCGGACAGGGGCTGAACACTGAAGCTTTCTTT. Translating it yields CASSPRGQGLNTEAFF. Combining the CDR3 with reference TRBV18 and TRBJ1-1 gives the whole variable domain NAGVMQNPRHLVRRRGQEARLRCSPMKGHSHVYWYRQLPEEGLKFMVYLQKENIIDESGMPKERFSAEFPKEGPSILRIQQVVRGDSAAYFCASSPRGQGLNTEAFFGQGTRLTVV.

The genes are TRBV2 and TRBJ2-7, with D perhaps TRBD1 (6 bases). The ends were cut back, 6 bases at V and 6 bases at J, with 18 bases in the middle. Per germline, CDR1 SNHLY and CDR2 FYNNEI. The CDR3 covers 14 residues. This chain's CDR3 is CASSRGRGIGEQYF. In nucleotides, the CDR3 is TGTGCCAGCAGCAGAGGTAGGGGGATTGGCGAGCAGTACTTC.

This chain uses TRBV7-3 with TRBJ2-1; 8 bases match TRBD1. CDR3 size: 20 residues. Trimming cost V 4 bases and J 0 bases; bases outside gene matches: 17. Germline V gene sequence: CDR1 SGHTA, CDR2 FQGTGA. The CDR3 sequence: CASSSGPKLRQGSSYNEQFF. CDR3 nucleotides: TGTGCCAGCAGCTCCGGTCCAAAATTACGACAGGGGAGCTCCTACAATGAGCAGTTCTTC.

CDR3 residues: CASSATGDLYYGYTF. The CDR3 DNA reads TGTGCCAGCAGCGCCACAGGGGACCTTTACTATGGCTACACCTTC. V is TRBV5-4 and J is TRBJ1-2, with 7 bases fitting TRBD1. This CDR3 is 15 amino acids long. Germline values: CDR1 SGHNT, CDR2 YYREEE (reference sequence). The J segment lost 3 bases and the V segment lost 4 bases, leaving 9 bases of the junction unmatched.

The chain couples TRBV29-1 to TRBJ1-1, with a weak D call TRBD1 (6 bases). CDR1 SQVTM and CDR2 ANQGSEA come from the germline V gene. CDR3 length: 13 residues. V lost 6 bases to trimming and J lost 4 bases, with 15 bases between them. The CDR3 is CSVKTGVGTEAFF. In nucleotides, the CDR3 is TGCAGCGTAAAGACAGGTGTCGGCACTGAAGCTTTCTTT.

The chain links TRBV15 to TRBJ2-7; perhaps TRBD1 as D (6 bases). The CDR3 consists of 18 residues. Trimming shortened V by 0 bases and J by 0 bases, and 18 bases separated the two germline ends. Germline V gives CDR1 LNHNV, CDR2 YYDKDF (reference sequence). This CDR3 reads CATSRDQPWTAISYEQYF. The CDR3 region has the DNA TGTGCCACCAGCAGAGACCAACCGTGGACAGCTATCTCCTACGAGCAGTACTTC.

This clone was recorded a few times. V and J are TRBV10-3 and TRBJ2-3; 10 bases align to TRBD1. CDR3 size: 14 residues. CDR1 is ENHRY and CDR2 is SYGVKD in the germline V gene. V dropped 6 bases and J dropped 7; count of bases not matched to a gene: 7. This chain's CDR3 is CAISRDRGSNTQYF. DNA of the CDR3: TGTGCCATCAGCCGGGACAGGGGATCAAATACGCAGTATTTT.

With regard to this clone: Other DNA sequences in the same sample also yield this CDR3. The chain links TRBV5-4 to TRBJ2-2, with 8 bases identical to TRBD1. The CDR3 spans 15 residues. Germline values: CDR1 SGHNT, CDR2 YYREEE (reference sequence). Trimming at V came to 3 bases and at J to 1 base, leaving 2 bases not matched to a gene. CDR3 region: CASSSGQGNTGELFF. CDR3 DNA: TGTGCCAGCAGCTCAGGACAGGGGAACACCGGGGAGCTGTTTTTT. Variable domain in full (rest from reference TRBV5-4 and TRBJ2-2): ETGVTQSPTHLIKTRGQQVTLRCSSQSGHNTVSWYQQALGQGPQFIFQYYREEENGRGNFPPRFSGLQFPNYSSELNVNALELDDSALYLCASSSGQGNTGELFFGEGSRLTVL.

The chain employs TRBV7-2 and TRBJ2-7, with TRBD1 matching over 8 bases. V dropped 1 base and J dropped 3; count of bases not matched to a gene: 8. Germline CDR1 and CDR2: SGHTA and FQGNSA. The CDR3 is 16 amino acids. The CDR3 DNA is TGTGCCAGCAGCTTAGTTGGGGGGACAGGTAGCTACGAGCAGTACTTC. This gives the protein CASSLVGGTGSYEQYF.

V gene TRBV29-1 combines with J gene TRBJ1-2; D is ambiguous. The CDR3 contains 11 residues. With 7 bases removed from V and 5 bases from J, the gap between germline ends came to 11 bases. Germline V gene lookup returns CDR1 SQVTM and CDR2 ANQGSEA. The CDR3 region is CSAQAPYGYTF. The CDR3 DNA reads as TGCAGCGCCCAAGCCCCTTATGGCTACACCTTC.

The chain is built from TRBV2 and TRBJ1-4, with D unresolved. Per the germline V gene, CDR1 is SNHLY and CDR2 is FYNNEI. This CDR3 is built from 12 residues. V lost 6 bases to trimming and J lost 4 bases, with 6 bases between them. The CDR3: CASRENNEKLFF. The CDR3 DNA sequence: TGTGCCAGCAGGGAGAATAATGAAAAACTGTTTTTT.

V and J are TRBV11-2 and TRBJ2-5; 9 bases match TRBD2. CDR3 length: 19 amino acids. Germline V gene data show CDR1 as SGHAT and CDR2 as FQNNGV. Unmatched junction bases numbered 17, after V lost 3 bases and J lost 3 bases. The CDR3 DNA follows: TGTGCCAGCAGCTTTGGACTAGCGCGACTAGGGCCCTTAAAAGAGACCCAGTACTTC. Protein product: CASSFGLARLGPLKETQYF.

The J gene is TRBJ1-1, the V gene TRBV2; no definite D call. Per germline, CDR1 SNHLY and CDR2 FYNNEI. V was trimmed by 6 bases and J by 6 bases, leaving 20 bases between them. This CDR3 has 15 residues. As DNA, the CDR3 is TGTGCCAGCAGGGTAGAGGTCGGGAAGATGGCTGAAGCTTTCTTT. Protein: CASRVEVGKMAEAFF.

This chain links TRBV29-1 with TRBJ1-1, with D unresolved. The CDR3 is 13 residues long. Trimming took off 7 bases at V and 0 bases at J, with 12 bases between the two ends. Germline assignment: CDR1 SQVTM and CDR2 ANQGSEA. CDR3 bases: TGCAGCGCCCGACAATCGGTGAACACTGAAGCTTTCTTT. Residues: CSARQSVNTEAFF.

The chain couples TRBV4-2 to TRBJ1-2; 7 positions match TRBD1. Germline CDR1 is LGHNA and CDR2 is YNFKEQ. Trimming took 2 bases from V and 0 from J; bases not matched to a gene: 3. The CDR3 covers 15 residues. For the CDR3, the DNA is TGTGCCAGCAGCCAACCGGGACAGACTAACTATGGCTACACCTTC. This gives the protein CASSQPGQTNYGYTF.

V is TRBV11-2 and J is TRBJ2-3; 10 bases align to TRBD2. The CDR3 spans 18 residues. Germline V lookup: CDR1 SGHAT, CDR2 FQNNGV. With 1 base clipped from V and 2 bases from J, the junction kept 9 bases outside the gene matches. CDR3 loop: CASSLGKRAGGPTDTQYF. The CDR3 DNA follows: TGTGCCAGCAGCTTAGGAAAACGAGCGGGAGGGCCCACAGATACGCAGTATTTT.

V usage is TRBV7-9 and J usage is TRBJ2-2; 8 nucleotides match TRBD2. The CDR3 sequence is 14 residues long. CDR1 and CDR2 (germline): SEHNR, FQNEAQ (reference sequence). After removal of 5 bases from V and 4 bases from J, the junction contained 3 bases not matched to a gene. CDR3 nucleotide sequence: TGTGCCAGCAGCCTCGGGAGGGGCACCGGGGAGCTGTTTTTT. Translated, it gives CASSLGRGTGELFF.

This clone appeared a single time. The gene calls are TRBV6-5 and TRBJ2-7; D may be TRBD2 (5 bases). Germline V CDR1 and CDR2: MNHEY, SVGAGI. The CDR3 has 15 residues. Trimming cost V 2 bases and J 2 bases, with 13 bases left between them. CDR3 loop: CASSYNERGTYEQYF. CDR3 bases: TGTGCCAGCAGTTACAACGAGAGAGGGACCTACGAGCAGTACTTC.

The chain recombines TRBV7-8 with TRBJ1-3; 7 nucleotides agree with TRBD1. V dropped 2 bases and J dropped 4; count of bases not matched to a gene: 17. The CDR3 contains 19 residues. Germline assignment: CDR1 SGHVS and CDR2 FQNEAQ. The CDR3 region is CASSLLDGTGTVSGNTIYF. CDR3 coding DNA: TGTGCCAGCAGCTTACTAGACGGAACAGGGACAGTATCCGGAAACACCATATATTTT.

This clone was counted between two and nine times. This chain connects TRBV20-1 to TRBJ1-1; tentatively, D is TRBD1 (6 bases). V lost 3 bases and J 7 bases, leaving 9 bases between the germline ends. In germline, CDR1 is DFQATT, CDR2 SNEGSKA (reference sequence). The CDR3 has 11 amino acids. The CDR3 loop is CSARDSLEAFF. The CDR3, as DNA: TGCAGTGCTAGGGACAGTCTTGAAGCTTTCTTT.

The J gene is TRBJ1-1, the V gene TRBV30; the match to TRBD1 covers 8 bases. J lost 5 bases, V lost 3 bases, and 14 bases had no gene match. Germline V lookup: CDR1 GTSNPN, CDR2 SVGIG (reference sequence). The CDR3 runs to 16 residues. The CDR3 coding sequence is TGTGCCTGGAGCCCAAGTTACGGCAGGGGGCCAACTGAAGCTTTCTTT. Encoded protein: CAWSPSYGRGPTEAFF.